This T cell receptor beta chain is drawn from a study of OX40 agonist ivuxolimab in advanced cancers. Turning to the study itself: Those treated in dose escalation had hepatocellular carcinoma, melanoma, renal cell cancer or head and neck cancer.

Comment on this clone: Its antigen is unknown.

The V end was cut by 1 base, the J end by 0 bases, with 7 bases between. The CDR3 spans 15 residues. The V gene's germline CDR1 is LGHNT and CDR2 FRNRAP. The data were produced by immunoSEQ multiplex PCR, yet TCRdb's version contains in-frame clones alone and is incomplete. The sample consists of 35,000 to 45,000 clones, 74% of them appearing once. General study findings and limits: Both blood CD4+ and CD8+ T cells showed clonal growth by week 6 at 0.1 to 3.0 mg/kg.

The chain links TRBV12-5 to TRBJ1-5; D is uncertain. This receptor was identified in an adult with an advanced solid tumor such as melanoma, head and neck, liver or kidney cancer. Sample: CD4+ or CD8+ T cells sorted from blood, taken in a trial of the OX40 agonist ivuxolimab. DNA of the CDR3: TGTGCTAGTGGTTTGGGTCAGTTTAGCAATCAGCCCCAGCATTTT. Translation gives CASGLGQFSNQPQHF.